This T cell receptor beta chain stems from a study of blood T cell repertoires in COVID-19. Study-wide context: T cells, B-cell-depleted T cells, or PBMCs provided the cDNA or gDNA that served as material.

The repertoire was sequenced with immunoSEQ multiplex PCR; TCRdb's copy has only in-frame clones and lacks some. Of 350,000 to 500,000 clones listed, roughly 90% are singletons. CDR1 and CDR2 (germline): SNHLY, FYNNEI. V gave up 10 bases and J gave up 2 bases; unmatched junction bases: 9. The CDR3 sequence is 15 residues long. It was during active infection that Seattle patients were enrolled and then longitudinally followed. The source material was peripheral blood. This chain joins TRBV2 and TRBJ2-3; 10 bases align to TRBD2. The origin of this receptor is a man younger than 35 with COVID-19, enrolled during active disease. Written as DNA, the CDR3 is TGTGCCAACTGTGGACTAGCGGAGATCACAGATACGCAGTATTTT. This gives the protein CANCGLAEITDTQYF.